Presented here are 10 T cell receptor beta chains from one specimen sequenced in a study of shared clonotypes between healthy human individuals. Method: immunoSEQ multiplex PCR; TCRdb's copy keeps in-frame clones and lacks some. The sample yields roughly 700,000 clones, roughly 70% seen once. The source material was memory CD4+ T cells sorted from blood. As for subset: CD45RA-negative fraction. The receptors stem from a woman aged 25 to 39 in good health.

The CDR3 region is CASSGSSPGELFF. CDR3 DNA: TGTGCCAGCAGTGGCTCATCCCCCGGGGAGCTGTTTTTT. The chain combines TRBV25-1 with TRBJ2-2; D gene ambiguous. This CDR3 is 13 amino acids long. V was shortened by 4 bases and J by 6 bases, with 9 bases between the two germline ends. CDR1 and CDR2 (germline): MGHDK, SYGVNS. Combining the CDR3 with reference TRBV25-1 and TRBJ2-2 gives the whole variable domain EADIYQTPRYLVIGTGKKITLECSQTMGHDKMYWYQQDPGMELHLIHYSYGVNSTEKGDLSSESTVSRIRTEHFPLTLESARPSHTSQYLCASSGSSPGELFFGEGSRLTVL.

A note on this clone: The sample holds other DNA sequences that translate to the same CDR3. V usage is TRBV5-1 and J usage is TRBJ2-1; TRBD2 matches 9 bases. V dropped 3 bases and J dropped 1; count of bases not matched to a gene: 5. Germline V gene data show CDR1 as SGHRS and CDR2 as YFSETQ. The CDR3 length is 16 residues. CDR3 loop: CASSSQTSGSYNEQFF. The CDR3 DNA is TGCGCCAGCAGCTCCCAGACTAGCGGATCCTACAATGAGCAGTTCTTC.

The J gene is TRBJ1-4, the V gene TRBV5-1; D not resolved. Trimming shortened V by 7 bases and J by 4 bases, and 5 bases separated the two germline ends. This CDR3 spans 11 amino acids. The germline CDR1 and CDR2 sequences are SGHRS and YFSETQ. CDR3 in amino acids: CASRINEKLFF. As DNA, the CDR3 is TGCGCCAGCCGGATTAATGAAAAACTGTTTTTT.

To note about this clone: Other nucleotide sequences from this sample produce the same CDR3. CDR3 residues: CASSLWAGRNTEAFF. The CDR3 coding sequence is TGTGCCAGCAGTTTATGGGCGGGGAGGAACACTGAAGCTTTCTTT. The V call is TRBV28, the J call TRBJ1-1; D is unclear. The germline CDR1 and CDR2 sequences are MDHEN and SYDVKM. V lost 0 bases, J lost 1 base, and 9 bases lay in between. The CDR3 is made up of 15 amino acids.

This chain uses TRBV10-2 with TRBJ2-7; tentatively, D is TRBD2 (7 bases). Looked up from germline, CDR1 is WSHSY and CDR2 is SAAADI. Trimming took off 4 bases at V and 7 bases at J, with 20 bases between the two ends. The CDR3 runs 15 residues. The CDR3 here is CASSAQTAKGGEQYF. CDR3 coding DNA: TGCGCCAGCAGTGCCCAGACCGCAAAGGGGGGGGAGCAGTACTTC.

V gene TRBV10-3 combines with J gene TRBJ1-2; maybe TRBD1 (5 bases). The V and J ends lost 8 bases and 4 bases respectively, with 11 bases between them. CDR3 length: 12 residues. Germline CDR1 is ENHRY and CDR2 is SYGVKD. The CDR3: CAIGGFGYGYTF. CDR3 nucleotides: TGTGCCATCGGGGGTTTTGGCTATGGCTACACCTTC.

The V and J genes are TRBV2 and TRBJ2-5; 10 bases fit TRBD2. The CDR3 has 15 residues. J gave up 4 bases and V 5 bases, and 7 bases lay outside the gene matches. Germline V CDR1 and CDR2: SNHLY, FYNNEI. CDR3 amino acids: CASSQSGRVAETQYF. The CDR3 bases are TGTGCCAGCAGTCAAAGCGGGAGGGTGGCAGAGACCCAGTACTTC.

This clone showed up just a few times. The DNA for the CDR3 is TGTGCCAGCAGTTCAAGTGGGGCAGGGGCCACTCCAGTCCCCTACTTC. Translated, it gives CASSSSGAGATPVPYF. This chain uses TRBV28 with TRBJ2-7; D may be TRBD1 (6 bases). The CDR3 is 16 residues long. Trimming removed 4 bases from V and 13 bases from J, with 29 bases in between. The germline gives CDR1 MDHEN, CDR2 SYDVKM.

The V gene is TRBV2, the J gene TRBJ2-5, with D possibly matching TRBD2 (6 bases). CDR1 and CDR2 from the germline V gene are SNHLY and FYNNEI. The CDR3 spans 14 residues. Trimming stripped 5 bases from V and 6 bases from J, with 16 bases between. The CDR3 DNA sequence: TGTGCCAGCAGTCTTTTTGGAGGGGTACAGACCCAGTACTTC. It yields the protein CASSLFGGVQTQYF.

The J gene is TRBJ2-5, the V gene TRBV25-1; D perhaps matches TRBD2 (5 bases). CDR1 and CDR2 (germline): MGHDK, SYGVNS. V lost 3 bases and J 0 bases, leaving 8 bases between the germline ends. This CDR3 spans 14 amino acids. The CDR3 nucleotides are TGTGCCAGCAGTGAGCGGGCCTACCAAGAGACCCAGTACTTC. Translating gives CASSERAYQETQYF.